The clone carrying this T cell receptor (beta chain) was recorded many times. This record comes from a study of CD8+CD57+ T cells in acquired aplastic anemia. Across the whole study: CD4+ and CD8+ cells, once sorted, gave DNA averaging around 3.4 ug.

J was trimmed by 5 bases and V by 5 bases; bases with no gene match: 6. CDR1 is SGHDT, CDR2 YYEEEE, per germline. The CDR3 is 13 amino acids. Genomic DNA provided the template from which TCR beta VDJ and CDR3 profiles were obtained. TCRdb re-called the reads through MiXCR, storing one row per CDR3 protein. The top ten hold 7% to 10% of the sample, which has fewer than 250,000 distinct CDR3 sequences, 47% seen once. For sequencing, patients were chosen who had shown expansion of CD8+CD57+ cells by flow cytometry. The cohort consisted entirely of patients having severe acquired aplastic anemia. Specimen: sorted CD4+, CD8+, or CD8+CD57+ T cells (not recorded which) from PBMCs. The TCR sequence derives from a human donor with aplastic anemia. The chain has TRBV5-6 and TRBJ2-7; 8 bases align to TRBD1. The CDR3 loop reads CASRGQGQDEQYF. In nucleotides, the CDR3 is TGTGCCAGCAGAGGACAGGGTCAGGACGAGCAGTACTTC.